These T cell receptor beta chains were read from a single sample in a study of blood T cell repertoires in COVID-19. Only in-frame clones appear in the TCRdb table, and some are missing; sequencing was by immunoSEQ multiplex PCR. The sample shows 150,000 to 200,000 clones, 85% to 90% of them seen only once. The sequencing input was PBMCs or T cells enriched from blood (not recorded which). The source is a woman in her forties or fifties who had recovered from COVID-19. Each CDR3 is given with its conserved first and last residue. The D gene is left open where the match is weak. Clone sizes are given selectively: once, few, many, or a class where the clone is expanded.

D | size | J | V | CDR3 | DNA
- | - | TRBJ2-3 | TRBV2 | CASSERVSSTDTQYF | TGTGCCAGCAGTGAGCGTGTTTCTAGCACAGATACGCAGTATTTT
TRBD2 | - | TRBJ2-7 | TRBV7-3 | CASSLDGRGLAGVSHEQYF | TGTGCCAGCAGCTTAGACGGCAGAGGACTAGCGGGGGTTTCCCACGAGCAGTACTTC
TRBD1 | - | TRBJ1-4 | TRBV7-8 | CASSTGFNEKLFF | TGTGCCAGCTCGACAGGGTTTAATGAAAAACTGTTTTTT
- | - | TRBJ2-4 | TRBV7-9 | CASSLAAGNIQYF | TGTGCCAGCAGCTTAGCAGCCGGAAACATTCAGTACTTC
TRBD2 | once | TRBJ2-3 | TRBV6-5 | CASRIAGASTDTQYF | TGTGCCAGCCGGATAGCGGGGGCTAGCACAGATACGCAGTATTTT
- | - | TRBJ2-6 | TRBV3-1/TRBV3-2 | CASSQEVSGANVLTF | TGTGCCAGCAGCCAAGAGGTGAGTGGGGCCAACGTCCTGACTTTC
- | - | TRBJ2-3 | TRBV7-3 | CASSLVAGLRSTDTQYF | TGTGCCAGCAGCTTGGTCGCAGGGCTCCGAAGCACAGATACGCAGTATTTT
- | - | TRBJ2-2 | TRBV5-4 | CASRQGSLQGELFF | TGTGCCAGCAGACAGGGATCACTTCAGGGGGAGCTGTTTTTT
- | - | TRBJ1-5 | TRBV4-1 | CASSQAVRAQHF | TGCGCCAGCAGCCAAGCAGTCCGGGCCCAGCATTTT
- | once | TRBJ1-1 | TRBV10-3 | CAISEGASTEAFF | TGTGCCATCAGTGAGGGGGCGAGCACTGAAGCTTTCTTT
TRBD2 | - | TRBJ2-1 | TRBV15 | CATSRDPSGGRNEQFF | TGTGCCACCAGCAGAGATCCCAGCGGGGGGCGCAATGAGCAGTTCTTC
TRBD2 | - | TRBJ2-1 | TRBV19 | CASSTPLLAGRHNEQFF | TGTGCCAGTAGTACTCCACTACTAGCGGGGCGTCACAATGAGCAGTTCTTC
- | - | TRBJ2-2 | TRBV7-3 | CASSLYTGELFF | TGTGCCAGCAGCCTGTACACCGGGGAGCTGTTTTTT
- | - | TRBJ1-5 | TRBV4-2 | CASSQESNQPQHF | TGTGCCAGCAGCCAGGAGTCGAATCAGCCCCAGCATTTT
- | - | TRBJ1-4 | TRBV6-2/TRBV6-3 | CASSTDGGLEKLFF | TGTGCCAGCAGCACCGACGGGGGGCTCGAAAAACTGTTTTTT
- | - | TRBJ1-6 | TRBV11-1 | CASSPGRSYNSPLHF | TGTGCCAGCAGCCCAGGCCGCTCCTATAATTCACCCCTCCACTTT
- | - | TRBJ2-1 | TRBV11-3 | CASSLARGSNEQFF | TGTGCCAGCAGCTTAGCTAGGGGGAGTAATGAGCAGTTCTTC
TRBD2 | - | TRBJ2-7 | TRBV5-5 | CASSHGLAGASYEQYF | TGTGCCAGCAGCCATGGACTAGCGGGGGCTTCCTACGAGCAGTACTTC
TRBD1 | once | TRBJ2-1 | TRBV7-3 | CASSLGQGDEQFF | TGTGCCAGCAGCTTGGGACAGGGGGATGAGCAGTTCTTC